Presented here are 13 T cell receptor beta chains from one specimen sequenced in a study of T cells in Graves' hyperthyroidism and ophthalmopathy. TCR beta CDR3 regions were amplified from RNA transcripts. RT-PCR in the first round (using the HTBI primer set) targeted the TCR CDR3. TCRdb re-analysed the multiplex PCR reads in MiXCR, keeping a single row per CDR3 protein. In the table there are 600,000 to 700,000 distinct CDR3 sequences, roughly 14% of which are singletons. The source material was blood. The receptor set was obtained from a woman aged 40 to 50 with Graves' ophthalmopathy.

Many counts were recorded for this clonotype. The V gene is TRBV12-3 or TRBV12-4, the J gene TRBJ2-5, with TRBD1 matching 9 bases. The V gene end was trimmed by 6 bases and the J gene end by 2 bases; junction bases not matched to a gene: 7. The CDR3 loop spans 15 amino acids. The CDR3 here is CASSLGQGEQETQYF. The CDR3 DNA sequence: TGTGCCAGCAGCCTGGGACAGGGAGAACAAGAGACCCAGTACTTC.

This clonotype was counted only a few times. V gene TRBV10-2 combines with J gene TRBJ2-7; 13 bases line up with TRBD2. CDR1 is WSHSY and CDR2 is SAAADI in the germline V gene. This CDR3 has 15 residues. The J segment lost 1 base and the V segment lost 5 bases, leaving 2 bases of the junction unmatched. The CDR3 coding sequence is TGCGCCAGCAGTACTAGCGGGAGGGATTCCTACGAGCAGTACTTC. Protein product: CASSTSGRDSYEQYF.

This clonotype was seen at least ten times. This chain connects TRBV6-4 to TRBJ1-1; 7 bases line up with TRBD1. Germline values: CDR1 MRHNA, CDR2 SNTAGT. The V and J ends lost 6 bases and 2 bases, in that order; junction bases with no gene match: 15. The CDR3 extends over 17 amino acids. CDR3 DNA: TGTGCCAGCAGGCGTGGCTCCAGAAGACAGGGAAACACTGAAGCTTTCTTT. It translates to CASRRGSRRQGNTEAFF.

This clonotype was found many times. The chain links TRBV5-1 to TRBJ1-6, with 8 nucleotides matching TRBD1. V shed 0 bases and J 0 bases; nucleotides not matched to a gene: 2. The germline V gene has CDR1 SGHRS and CDR2 YFSETQ. This CDR3 is built from 17 residues. The CDR3 protein is CASSLGQGSSYNSPLHF. In DNA, the CDR3 is TGCGCCAGCAGCTTGGGACAGGGGAGCTCCTATAATTCACCCCTCCACTTT.

This clonotype was seen ten or more times. This chain links TRBV24-1 with TRBJ2-5; D gene uncertain. The V gene lost 3 bases and the J gene lost 5 bases, with 12 bases spanning the gap. This CDR3 is built from 14 residues. Germline CDR1 is KGHDR and CDR2 is SFDVKD. In DNA form, the CDR3 reads TGTGCCACCAGTGATGAGGTTCTGGGGGAGACCCAGTACTTC. This translates into CATSDEVLGETQYF.

This clonotype has a count of ten or more. The chain links TRBV12-3 or TRBV12-4 to TRBJ1-1; TRBD1 matches 7 bases. J lost 4 bases, V lost 3 bases, and 8 bases had no gene match. The CDR3 sequence is 15 residues long. CDR3 in amino acids: CASSFKGASGTEAFF. CDR3 nucleotides: TGTGCCAGCAGTTTCAAGGGGGCGTCCGGCACTGAAGCTTTCTTT.

This clonotype was observed many times. The chain is built from TRBV27 and TRBJ1-2, with 7 bases that match TRBD1. This CDR3 comprises 13 residues. The V segment lost 4 bases and the J segment 8 bases; nucleotides outside the gene matches: 7. Germline V gene data show CDR1 as MNHEY and CDR2 as SMNVEV (reference sequence). CDR3 DNA sequence: TGTGCCAGCAGTTCGAGGGGGCTGGAAGGCTACACCTTC. Translated, it gives CASSSRGLEGYTF.

This clonotype has a handful of counts. The chain carries TRBV30 and TRBJ2-2; the D is unclear. The CDR3 runs to 13 residues. From germline, CDR1 is GTSNPN and CDR2 SVGIG (reference sequence). V was clipped by 3 bases and J by 5 bases, with 10 bases between them. The CDR3 nucleotides are TGTGCCTGGAGGCTGCCTGGAACCGGGGAGCTGTTTTTT. Residues: CAWRLPGTGELFF.

This clonotype was recorded a few times. Possible read error: a much larger clone is one base away. The chain combines TRBV11-2 with TRBJ1-3, with 7 bases aligning to TRBD1. This CDR3 has 14 residues. Trimming at V came to 5 bases and at J to 0 bases, leaving 1 base not matched to a gene. The germline gives CDR1 SGHAT, CDR2 FQNNGV. The CDR3 here is CASSRDSSGNTIYF. The CDR3 bases are TGTGCCAGCAGCCGGGACAGCTCTGGAAACACCATATATTTT.

The table lists this clonotype with many counts. V gene TRBV28 combines with J gene TRBJ2-7; D unclear. Germline CDR1 and CDR2: MDHEN and SYDVKM. The CDR3 is 13 residues long. Trimming cost V 7 bases and J 0 bases, with 10 bases left between them. CDR3 region: CASNPRSSYEQYF. CDR3 bases: TGTGCCAGCAATCCTAGGAGCTCCTACGAGCAGTACTTC.

This clonotype was detected many times. The chain recombines TRBV6-2 or TRBV6-3 with TRBJ1-1; D remains unclear. V was cut by 4 bases and J by 0 bases, with 15 bases left in between. CDR1 is MNHEY and CDR2 is SVGEGT in the germline V gene. The CDR3 is 16 amino acids. The CDR3 region has the DNA TGTGCCAGCAGTTTAGGCCTTTGGGCGGTGAACACTGAAGCTTTCTTT. Translated: CASSLGLWAVNTEAFF.

J is TRBJ1-1 and V is TRBV24-1; possible D gene TRBD1, 6 bases. The germline V and J ends were trimmed by 7 bases and 3 bases, with 11 bases remaining between them. The CDR3 runs to 13 residues. Germline loops: CDR1 KGHDR, CDR2 SFDVKD. The CDR3 nucleotides read TGTGCCACCAGCGAGACAGGAGACACTGAAGCTTTCTTT. This encodes CATSETGDTEAFF.

The genes are TRBV12-3 or TRBV12-4 and TRBJ1-1; TRBD1 agrees at 7 bases. After removal of 3 bases from V and 9 bases from J, the junction contained 4 bases not matched to a gene. This CDR3 is 12 amino acids long. DNA of the CDR3: TGTGCCAGCAGTTTGGGGACAGAGAAAGCTTTCTTT. Translating gives CASSLGTEKAFF.